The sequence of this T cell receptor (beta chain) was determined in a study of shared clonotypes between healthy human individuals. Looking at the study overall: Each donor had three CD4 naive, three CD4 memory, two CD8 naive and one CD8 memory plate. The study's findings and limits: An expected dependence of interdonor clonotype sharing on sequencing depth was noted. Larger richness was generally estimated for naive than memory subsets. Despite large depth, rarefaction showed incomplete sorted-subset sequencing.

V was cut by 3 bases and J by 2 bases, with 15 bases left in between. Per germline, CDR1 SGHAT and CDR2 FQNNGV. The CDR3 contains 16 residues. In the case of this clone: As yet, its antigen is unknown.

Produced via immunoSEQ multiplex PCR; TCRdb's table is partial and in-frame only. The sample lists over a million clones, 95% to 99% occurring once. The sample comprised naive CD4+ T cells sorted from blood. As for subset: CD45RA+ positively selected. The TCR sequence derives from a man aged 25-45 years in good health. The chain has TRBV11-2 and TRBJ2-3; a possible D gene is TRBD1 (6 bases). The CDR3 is CASSLGTGQYTDTQYF. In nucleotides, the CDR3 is TGTGCCAGCAGCTTGGGGACCGGACAGTACACAGATACGCAGTATTTT.